Included here is one T cell receptor beta chain sequence, with context. The table came from immunoSEQ multiplex PCR; TCRdb's copy has only in-frame clones and leaves some out. The sample lists 270,000 or so clones; about 80% were seen once. The CDR3 consists of 14 residues. The V and J ends lost 4 bases and 1 base, in that order; junction bases with no gene match: 4. The germline gives CDR1 SGHRS, CDR2 YFSETQ. The data are from a study of blood T cell repertoires in COVID-19. Whole-study context: T cells, B-cell-depleted T cells, or PBMCs provided the cDNA or gDNA that served as material.

V gene TRBV5-1 combines with J gene TRBJ2-5, with 7 bases that match TRBD1. The material sequenced was peripheral blood. The receptor's source is a human donor in a cohort sampled during active COVID-19. CDR3 bases: TGCGCCAGCAGCCGAGGGGGCTCCCAAGAGACCCAGTACTTC. Translated, it gives CASSRGGSQETQYF.